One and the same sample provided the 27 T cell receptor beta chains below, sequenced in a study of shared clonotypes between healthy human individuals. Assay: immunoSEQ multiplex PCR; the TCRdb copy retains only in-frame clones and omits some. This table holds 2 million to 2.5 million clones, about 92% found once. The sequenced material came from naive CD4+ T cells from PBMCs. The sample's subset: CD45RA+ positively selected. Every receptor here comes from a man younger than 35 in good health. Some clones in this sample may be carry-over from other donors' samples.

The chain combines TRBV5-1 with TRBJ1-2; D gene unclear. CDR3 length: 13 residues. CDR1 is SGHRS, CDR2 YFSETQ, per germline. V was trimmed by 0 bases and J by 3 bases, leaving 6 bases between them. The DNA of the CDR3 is TGCGCCAGCAGCTTGGGAAGGGACTATGGCTACACCTTC. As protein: CASSLGRDYGYTF.

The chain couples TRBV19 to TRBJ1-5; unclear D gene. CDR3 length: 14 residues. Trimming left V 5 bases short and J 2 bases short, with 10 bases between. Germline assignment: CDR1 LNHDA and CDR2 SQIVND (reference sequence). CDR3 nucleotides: TGTGCCAGTAGTCTCAACGGGGGCAATCAGCCCCAGCATTTT. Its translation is CASSLNGGNQPQHF.

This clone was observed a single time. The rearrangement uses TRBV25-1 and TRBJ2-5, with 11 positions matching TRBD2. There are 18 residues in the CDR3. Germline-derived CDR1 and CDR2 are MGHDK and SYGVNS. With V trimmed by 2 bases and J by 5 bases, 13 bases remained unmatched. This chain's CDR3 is CASSEPTRASGRLETQYF. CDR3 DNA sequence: TGTGCCAGCAGTGAACCCACCCGGGCTAGCGGGAGGCTGGAGACCCAGTACTTC.

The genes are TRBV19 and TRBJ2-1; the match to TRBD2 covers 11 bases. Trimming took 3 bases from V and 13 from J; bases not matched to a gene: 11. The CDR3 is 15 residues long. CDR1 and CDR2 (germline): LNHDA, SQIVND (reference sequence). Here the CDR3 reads CASSMITSGSEVQFF. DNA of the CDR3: TGTGCCAGTAGTATGATTACTAGCGGGAGCGAAGTTCAGTTCTTC.

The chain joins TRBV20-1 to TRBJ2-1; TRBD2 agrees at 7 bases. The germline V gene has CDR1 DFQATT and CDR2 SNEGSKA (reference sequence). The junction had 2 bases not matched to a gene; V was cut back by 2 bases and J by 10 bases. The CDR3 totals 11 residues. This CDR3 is CSARPGLEQFF. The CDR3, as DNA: TGCAGTGCTAGACCGGGACTAGAGCAGTTCTTC.

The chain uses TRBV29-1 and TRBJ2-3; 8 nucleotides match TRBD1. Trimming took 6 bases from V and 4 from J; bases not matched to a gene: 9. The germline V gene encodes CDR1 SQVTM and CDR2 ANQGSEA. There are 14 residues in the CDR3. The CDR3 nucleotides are TGCAGCGTGCAGAGGGGGACAGGCGCAGATACGCAGTATTTT. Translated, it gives CSVQRGTGADTQYF.

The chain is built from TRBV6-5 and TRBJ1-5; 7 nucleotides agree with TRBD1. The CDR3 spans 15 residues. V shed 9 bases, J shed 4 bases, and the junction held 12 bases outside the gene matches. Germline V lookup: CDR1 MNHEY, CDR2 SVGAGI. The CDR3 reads CASTPGQQLNQPQHF. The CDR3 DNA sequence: TGTGCCAGTACCCCGGGACAGCAGTTAAATCAGCCCCAGCATTTT.

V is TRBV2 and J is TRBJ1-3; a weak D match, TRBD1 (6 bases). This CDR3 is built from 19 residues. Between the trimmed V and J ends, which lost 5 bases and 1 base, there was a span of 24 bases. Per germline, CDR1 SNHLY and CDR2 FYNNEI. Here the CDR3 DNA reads TGTGCCAGCAGTTCCAGCCAGGGGACTTACGGGGTATCTGGAAACACCATATATTTT. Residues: CASSSSQGTYGVSGNTIYF.

CDR3 nucleotide sequence: TGTGCCAGCAGTTACTCGAGTGGAACGGGTCCCGCTGAAGCTTTCTTT. The encoded protein is CASSYSSGTGPAEAFF. The chain carries TRBV6-6 and TRBJ1-1; D gene ambiguous. The V end was cut by 0 bases, the J end by 6 bases, with 17 bases between. Germline CDR1 reads MNHNY; CDR2 reads SVGAGI (reference sequence). The CDR3 is made up of 16 amino acids.

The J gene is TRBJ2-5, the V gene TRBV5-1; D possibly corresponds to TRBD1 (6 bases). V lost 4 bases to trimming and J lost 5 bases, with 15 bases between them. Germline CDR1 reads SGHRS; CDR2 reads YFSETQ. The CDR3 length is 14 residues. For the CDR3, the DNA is TGCGCCAGCAGCAAACAGGGTGGGGAGGAGACCCAGTACTTC. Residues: CASSKQGGEETQYF.

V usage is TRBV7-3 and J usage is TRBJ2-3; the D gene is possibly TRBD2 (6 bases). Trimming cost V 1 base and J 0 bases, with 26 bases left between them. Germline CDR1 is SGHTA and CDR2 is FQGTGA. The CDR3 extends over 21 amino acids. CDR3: CASSLRTGTGEAASSTDTQYF. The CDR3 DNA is TGTGCCAGCAGCTTAAGAACCGGTACGGGAGAGGCGGCGTCAAGCACAGATACGCAGTATTTT. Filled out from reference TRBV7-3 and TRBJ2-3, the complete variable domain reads GAGVSQTPSNKVTEKGKYVELRCDPISGHTALYWYRQSLGQGPEFLIYFQGTGAADDSGLPNDRFFAVRPEGSVSTLKIQRTERGDSAVYLCASSLRTGTGEAASSTDTQYFGPGTRLTVL.

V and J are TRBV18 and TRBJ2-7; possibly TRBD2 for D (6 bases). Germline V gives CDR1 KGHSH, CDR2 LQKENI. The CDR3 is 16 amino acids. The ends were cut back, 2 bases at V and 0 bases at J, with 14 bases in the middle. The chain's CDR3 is CASSPVSGTHSYEQYF. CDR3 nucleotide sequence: TGTGCCAGCTCACCAGTCTCCGGGACTCACTCCTACGAGCAGTACTTC.

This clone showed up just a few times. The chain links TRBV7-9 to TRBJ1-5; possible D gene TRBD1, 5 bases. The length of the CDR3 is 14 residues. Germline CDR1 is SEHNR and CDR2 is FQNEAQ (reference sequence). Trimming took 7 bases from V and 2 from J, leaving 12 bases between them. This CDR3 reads CASTSWGGNQPQHF. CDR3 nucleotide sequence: TGTGCCAGCACCTCCTGGGGCGGCAATCAGCCCCAGCATTTT.

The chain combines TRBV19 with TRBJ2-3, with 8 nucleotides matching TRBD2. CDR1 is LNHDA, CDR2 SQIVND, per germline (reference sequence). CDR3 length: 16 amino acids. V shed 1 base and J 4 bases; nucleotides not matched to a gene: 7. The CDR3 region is CASSIATGGPPDTQYF. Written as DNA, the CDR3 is TGTGCCAGTAGTATAGCAACGGGAGGGCCCCCAGATACGCAGTATTTT.

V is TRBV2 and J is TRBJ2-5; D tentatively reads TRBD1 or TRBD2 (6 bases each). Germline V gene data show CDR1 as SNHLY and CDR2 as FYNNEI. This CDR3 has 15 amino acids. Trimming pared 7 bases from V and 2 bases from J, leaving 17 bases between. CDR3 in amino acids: CASTLGGGTQETQYF. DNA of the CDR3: TGTGCCAGCACCTTAGGAGGGGGTACACAAGAGACCCAGTACTTC.

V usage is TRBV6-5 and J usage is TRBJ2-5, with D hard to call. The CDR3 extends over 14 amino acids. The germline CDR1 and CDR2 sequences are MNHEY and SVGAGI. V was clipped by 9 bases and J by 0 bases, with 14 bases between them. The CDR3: CASGGRPYQETQYF. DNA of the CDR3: TGTGCCAGTGGCGGCAGACCGTACCAAGAGACCCAGTACTTC.

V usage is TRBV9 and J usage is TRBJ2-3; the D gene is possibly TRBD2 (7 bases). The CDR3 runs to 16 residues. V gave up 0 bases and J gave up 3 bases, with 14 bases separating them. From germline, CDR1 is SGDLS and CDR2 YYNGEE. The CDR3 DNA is TGTGCCAGCAGCGTAGTCCCCGCGGGGGCAACAGATACGCAGTATTTT. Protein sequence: CASSVVPAGATDTQYF. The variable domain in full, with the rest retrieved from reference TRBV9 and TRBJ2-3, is DSGVTQTPKHLITATGQRVTLRCSPRSGDLSVYWYQQSLDQGLQFLIQYYNGEERAKGNILERFSAQQFPDLHSELNLSSLELGDSALYFCASSVVPAGATDTQYFGPGTRLTVL.

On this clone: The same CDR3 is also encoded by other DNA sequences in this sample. In nucleotides, the CDR3 is TGTGCCAGCAGCCCCCCCGGGGATACGCAGTATTTT. Amino acids: CASSPPGDTQYF. The chain recombines TRBV7-9 with TRBJ2-3; D not resolved. Germline V CDR1 and CDR2: SEHNR, FQNEAQ (reference sequence). Deletions cut 5 bases from V and 6 bases from J, with 9 bases between. This CDR3 is 12 amino acids long.

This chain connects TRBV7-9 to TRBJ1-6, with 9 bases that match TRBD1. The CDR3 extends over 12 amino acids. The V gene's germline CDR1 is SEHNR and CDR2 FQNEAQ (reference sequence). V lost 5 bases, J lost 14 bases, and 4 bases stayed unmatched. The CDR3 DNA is TGTGCCAGCAGCACAGGGGGCAGGGCCCTCCACTTT. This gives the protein CASSTGGRALHF.

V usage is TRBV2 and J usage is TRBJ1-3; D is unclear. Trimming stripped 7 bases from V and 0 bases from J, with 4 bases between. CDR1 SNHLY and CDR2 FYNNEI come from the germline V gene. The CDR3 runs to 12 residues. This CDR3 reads CASKGSGNTIYF. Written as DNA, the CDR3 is TGTGCCAGCAAAGGCTCTGGAAACACCATATATTTT.

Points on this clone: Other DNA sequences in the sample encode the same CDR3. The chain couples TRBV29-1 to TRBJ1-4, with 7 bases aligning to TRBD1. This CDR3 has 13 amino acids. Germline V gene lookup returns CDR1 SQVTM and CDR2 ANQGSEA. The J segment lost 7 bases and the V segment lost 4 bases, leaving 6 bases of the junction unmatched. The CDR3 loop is CSVVGGWGEKLFF. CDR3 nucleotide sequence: TGCAGCGTTGTAGGGGGCTGGGGTGAAAAACTGTTTTTT.

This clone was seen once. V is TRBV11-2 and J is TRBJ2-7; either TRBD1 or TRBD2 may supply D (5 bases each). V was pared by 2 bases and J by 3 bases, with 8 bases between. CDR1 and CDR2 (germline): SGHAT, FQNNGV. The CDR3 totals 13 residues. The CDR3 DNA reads TGTGCCAGCAGCTTAATTGGGGGCTACGAGCAGTACTTC. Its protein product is CASSLIGGYEQYF.

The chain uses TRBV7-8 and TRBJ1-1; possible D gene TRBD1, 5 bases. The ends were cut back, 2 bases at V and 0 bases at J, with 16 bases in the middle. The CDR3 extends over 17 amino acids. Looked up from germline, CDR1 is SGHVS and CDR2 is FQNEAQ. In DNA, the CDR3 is TGTGCCAGCAGCTTACCGGGACGCCTAAGGTTGAACACTGAAGCTTTCTTT. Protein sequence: CASSLPGRLRLNTEAFF.

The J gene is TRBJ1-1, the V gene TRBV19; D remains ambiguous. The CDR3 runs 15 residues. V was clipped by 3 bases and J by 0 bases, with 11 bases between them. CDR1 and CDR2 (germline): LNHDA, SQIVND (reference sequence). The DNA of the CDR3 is TGTGCCAGTAGTATTTCCCGGTTGATGAACACTGAAGCTTTCTTT. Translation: CASSISRLMNTEAFF.

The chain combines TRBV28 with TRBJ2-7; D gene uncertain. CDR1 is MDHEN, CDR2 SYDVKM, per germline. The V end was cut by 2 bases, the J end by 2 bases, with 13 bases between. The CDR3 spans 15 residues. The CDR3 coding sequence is TGTGCCAGCAGTTTACGGTCTGCGACACCCTACGAGCAGTACTTC. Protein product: CASSLRSATPYEQYF.

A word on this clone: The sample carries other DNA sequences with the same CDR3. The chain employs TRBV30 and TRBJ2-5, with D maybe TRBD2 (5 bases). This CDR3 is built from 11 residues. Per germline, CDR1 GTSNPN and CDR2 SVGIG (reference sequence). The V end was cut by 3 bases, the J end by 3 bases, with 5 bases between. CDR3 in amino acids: CAWSGEETQYF. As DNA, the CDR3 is TGTGCCTGGAGCGGGGAAGAGACCCAGTACTTC.

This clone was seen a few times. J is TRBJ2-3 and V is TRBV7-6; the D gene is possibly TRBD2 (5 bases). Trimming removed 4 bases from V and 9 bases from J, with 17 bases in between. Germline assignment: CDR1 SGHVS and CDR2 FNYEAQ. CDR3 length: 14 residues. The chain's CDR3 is CASSSPLAAETQYF. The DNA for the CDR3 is TGTGCCAGCAGCTCCCCTTTGGCAGCGGAGACGCAGTATTTT.